This T cell receptor beta chain was captured by sequencing in a study of blood T cell repertoires in COVID-19. Study-level information: COVID-19 samples, acute and convalescent, were from the United States, Italy and Spain.

V lost 1 base and J lost 2, with 12 bases in between. CDR1 and CDR2 (germline): MNHEY, SVGEGT. The CDR3 has 17 residues. Generated by immunoSEQ multiplex PCR, the TCRdb table keeps only in-frame clones and is missing some. This sample has approximately 130,000 clones, with around 91% found just once. The table lists this clone with a count of one. Sequencing was done on a sample of peripheral blood. This TCR derives from a man between 65 and 79 years old with active or convalescent COVID-19. The chain combines TRBV6-2 or TRBV6-3 with TRBJ2-6, with D unresolved. The CDR3 DNA follows: TGTGCCAGCAGTTACTGGATAGAAGGAGCTGGGGCCAACGTCCTGACTTTC. This codes for CASSYWIEGAGANVLTF.